This T cell receptor beta chain was sequenced during a study of sequential checkpoint blockade in melanoma. Assay used: immunoSEQ multiplex PCR; TCRdb lists only in-frame clones, some missing. The sample lists roughly 20,000 clones; approximately 82% were seen once. Treatment given: randomized to nivolumab then ipilimumab (arm A) or the reverse (arm B). Live CD3+CD8+ CD19− CD56− cells were sorted from PBMCs. The sample consisted of CD8+ T cells sorted from blood (inferred from file names), taken from a patient given nivolumab and ipilimumab in sequence. This TCR came from a human donor with melanoma.

CDR3 region: CASSPGQEPRGYTF. DNA for the CDR3: TGTGCCAGCAGCCCTGGACAGGAGCCTCGGGGCTACACCTTC. The chain recombines TRBV6-5 with TRBJ1-2, with 7 bases fitting TRBD1. Germline values: CDR1 MNHEY, CDR2 SVGAGI. Unmatched junction bases numbered 12, after V lost 6 bases and J lost 8 bases. The CDR3 runs 14 residues.